A single sample is the source of the 27 T cell receptor beta chains below, sequenced in a study of beta chain features in type 1 diabetes. What was sequenced were expressed TCRB transcripts, since all of the isolated RNA had been reverse transcribed. Sequenced by immunoSEQ multiplex PCR; TCRdb stores in-frame clones only, minus some. The table includes tens of thousands of clones, 50% detected once. The sample taken for sequencing was stem cell memory CD4+ T cells from blood. The receptors originated from a woman aged 25-40 years in good health.

This clone was recorded a few times. The genes are TRBV2 and TRBJ2-3; 12 bases fit TRBD2. With 8 bases clipped from V and 3 bases from J, the junction kept 6 bases outside the gene matches. Germline V lookup: CDR1 SNHLY, CDR2 FYNNEI. This CDR3 comprises 15 residues. The CDR3 is CASSEGLAGTDTQYF. The CDR3 coding sequence is TGTGCCAGCTCGGAAGGACTAGCGGGAACAGATACGCAGTATTTT.

The chain couples TRBV5-1 to TRBJ2-7, with a tentative D call TRBD1 (6 bases). Germline CDR1 reads SGHRS; CDR2 reads YFSETQ. CDR3 size: 14 residues. V lost 3 bases, J lost 3 bases, and 13 bases lay in between. For the CDR3, the DNA is TGCGCCAGCAGCTCGGGACACGGATTCTACGAGCAGTACTTC. Protein product: CASSSGHGFYEQYF.

The rearrangement uses TRBV29-1 and TRBJ2-1, with 10 bases fitting TRBD2. The CDR3 consists of 13 residues. J gave up 6 bases and V 5 bases, and 4 bases lay outside the gene matches. Germline CDR1 is SQVTM and CDR2 is ANQGSEA. The CDR3 here is CSVPSGSINEQFF. The CDR3 nucleotides read TGCAGCGTTCCTAGCGGGAGCATCAATGAGCAGTTCTTC.

The genes are TRBV7-8 and TRBJ2-1; 7 bases are shared with TRBD1. V shed 7 bases, J shed 7 bases, and the junction held 13 bases outside the gene matches. Germline V CDR1 and CDR2: SGHVS, FQNEAQ. The CDR3 has 15 amino acids. DNA of the CDR3: TGTGCCAGCAAAAGGGGGCCCCTAGTGGCGAATGAGCAGTTCTTC. Protein product: CASKRGPLVANEQFF.

This clone has a handful of counts. The rearrangement uses TRBV19 and TRBJ1-1, with D possibly matching TRBD1 (5 bases). Between the trimmed V and J ends, which lost 3 bases and 3 bases, there was a span of 14 bases. The germline gives CDR1 LNHDA, CDR2 SQIVND (reference sequence). This CDR3 region has 15 residues. The CDR3 DNA reads as TGTGCCAGTAGTATGAACGCAATAGGGGACACTGAAGCTTTCTTT. Protein sequence: CASSMNAIGDTEAFF.

V gene TRBV5-4 combines with J gene TRBJ1-1, with 11 bases matching TRBD1. With V trimmed by 5 bases and J by 1 base, 4 bases remained unmatched. This CDR3 spans 15 amino acids. CDR1 is SGHNT and CDR2 is YYREEE in the germline V gene (reference sequence). CDR3 amino acids: CASSRDRGANTEAFF. In DNA, the CDR3 is TGTGCCAGCAGTCGGGACAGGGGGGCGAACACTGAAGCTTTCTTT.

The V call is TRBV7-3, the J call TRBJ2-1, with a weak D call TRBD2 (6 bases). V was cut by 3 bases and J by 8 bases, with 23 bases left in between. CDR1 and CDR2 (germline): SGHTA, FQGTGA. This CDR3 region has 17 residues. CDR3 in amino acids: CASSLRLQASEQYEQFF. In nucleotides, the CDR3 is TGTGCCAGCAGCTTGCGGCTTCAGGCTAGCGAGCAGTATGAGCAGTTCTTC.

Only a few counts were recorded for this clone. The chain couples TRBV19 to TRBJ2-1; 7 nucleotides match TRBD1. V shed 5 bases and J 5 bases; nucleotides not matched to a gene: 6. CDR1 LNHDA and CDR2 SQIVND come from the germline V gene (reference sequence). This CDR3 has 14 amino acids. This CDR3 reads CASSFRTGHNEQFF. The CDR3 coding sequence is TGTGCCAGTAGTTTCCGGACAGGACACAATGAGCAGTTCTTC.

The V gene is TRBV18, the J gene TRBJ2-7, with 8 bases identical to TRBD1. This CDR3 contains 15 residues. CDR1 and CDR2 (germline): KGHSH, LQKENI. The trim removed 2 bases at V and 4 bases at J, leaving 7 bases unmatched. The CDR3 region has the DNA TGTGCCAGCTCACCAAGGCCAGGGGGCAGGTACGAGCAGTACTTC. As protein: CASSPRPGGRYEQYF. Together with reference TRBV18 and TRBJ2-7, the CDR3 gives the full variable domain: NAGVMQNPRHLVRRRGQEARLRCSPMKGHSHVYWYRQLPEEGLKFMVYLQKENIIDESGMPKERFSAEFPKEGPSILRIQQVVRGDSAAYFCASSPRPGGRYEQYFGPGTRLTVT.

This sequence joins TRBV20-1 and TRBJ2-7, with D tentatively TRBD1 (5 bases). V lost 7 bases, J lost 3 bases, and 10 bases lay in between. Germline CDR1 is DFQATT and CDR2 is SNEGSKA (reference sequence). The CDR3 contains 11 residues. CDR3 in amino acids: CSDQTVYEQYF. DNA of the CDR3: TGCAGTGATCAGACAGTCTACGAGCAGTACTTC.

CDR3 coding DNA: TGTGCCAGCAGCGGAGGCGGGACTAGCTCCTACGAGCAGTACTTC. Its translation is CASSGGGTSSYEQYF. V gene TRBV7-9 combines with J gene TRBJ2-7; TRBD2 agrees at 8 bases. With 5 bases clipped from V and 0 bases from J, the junction kept 6 bases outside the gene matches. Germline values: CDR1 SEHNR, CDR2 FQNEAQ (reference sequence). The CDR3 runs 15 residues. Complete variable domain (other parts from reference TRBV7-9 and TRBJ2-7): DTGVSQNPRHKITKRGQNVTFRCDPISEHNRLYWYRQTLGQGPEFLTYFQNEAQLEKSRLLSDRFSAERPKGSFSTLEIQRTEQGDSAMYLCASSGGGTSSYEQYFGPGTRLTVT.

The V and J genes are TRBV25-1 and TRBJ2-7, with a possible D match to TRBD2 (6 bases). Deletions cut 5 bases from V and 0 bases from J, with 11 bases between. The germline CDR1 and CDR2 sequences are MGHDK and SYGVNS. CDR3 length equals 14 residues. The CDR3 nucleotides are TGTGCCAGCAGTCCTCGGGAGAACTCCTACGAGCAGTACTTC. Its translation: CASSPRENSYEQYF.

The CDR3 sequence: CASSQGQTSFNEQFF. The CDR3 DNA follows: TGCGCCAGCAGCCAAGGACAGACCAGTTTCAATGAGCAGTTCTTC. V gene TRBV4-1 combines with J gene TRBJ2-1, with D possibly matching TRBD1 (5 bases). Germline CDR1 and CDR2: MGHRA and YSYEKL. V was shortened by 1 base and J by 6 bases, with 13 bases between the two germline ends. This CDR3 comprises 15 residues.

The chain combines TRBV2 with TRBJ2-7; 11 bases align to TRBD1. Germline V CDR1 and CDR2: SNHLY, FYNNEI. The CDR3 totals 15 residues. J gave up 2 bases and V 3 bases, and 3 bases lay outside the gene matches. CDR3 nucleotides: TGTGCCAGCAGTGATAGGGGACAGGGGGCCTACGAGCAGTACTTC. Amino acid sequence: CASSDRGQGAYEQYF.

The genes are TRBV6-6 and TRBJ2-5, with D possibly matching TRBD2 (5 bases). The germline gives CDR1 MNHNY, CDR2 SVGAGI (reference sequence). The CDR3 contains 12 residues. V lost 7 bases to trimming and J lost 5 bases, with 11 bases between them. CDR3 loop: CASKDSTETQYF. CDR3 in DNA: TGTGCCAGCAAGGACTCAACCGAGACCCAGTACTTC.

This chain joins TRBV15 and TRBJ2-1; weak D call: TRBD1 (6 bases). The CDR3 loop spans 13 amino acids. Germline assignment: CDR1 LNHNV and CDR2 YYDKDF (reference sequence). Deletions cut 2 bases from V and 13 bases from J, with 15 bases between. The CDR3 DNA reads as TGTGCCACCAGCAGACGGACAGAGATTGTTCAGTTCTTC. It encodes CATSRRTEIVQFF.

The chain employs TRBV7-3 and TRBJ2-1; unclear D gene. The CDR3 consists of 13 residues. With 2 bases removed from V and 3 bases from J, the gap between germline ends came to 5 bases. From germline, CDR1 is SGHTA and CDR2 FQGTGA. The CDR3: CASSLGLYNEQFF. DNA for the CDR3: TGTGCCAGCAGCTTAGGGCTCTACAATGAGCAGTTCTTC.

J is TRBJ2-5 and V is TRBV4-1; D is unclear. The CDR3 consists of 14 residues. Trimming shortened V by 3 bases and J by 5 bases, and 13 bases separated the two germline ends. Germline V gene sequence: CDR1 MGHRA, CDR2 YSYEKL. The CDR3 reads CASSQIFGLETQYF. CDR3 nucleotides: TGCGCCAGCAGCCAGATCTTCGGTTTGGAGACCCAGTACTTC.

The sample holds a few counts of this clone. This rearrangement joins TRBV7-3 to TRBJ2-2, with TRBD2 as a possible D gene (5 bases). The CDR3 consists of 13 residues. From germline, CDR1 is SGHTA and CDR2 FQGTGA. Trimming took off 5 bases at V and 4 bases at J, with 8 bases between the two ends. The CDR3 nucleotides read TGTGCCAGCAGCAGCAGCGGCACCGGGGAGCTGTTTTTT. Protein product: CASSSSGTGELFF.

This clone showed up just once. The rearrangement uses TRBV30 and TRBJ1-5; D is uncertain. Germline assignment: CDR1 GTSNPN and CDR2 SVGIG (reference sequence). The CDR3 is 13 amino acids. V was clipped by 2 bases and J by 0 bases, with 5 bases between them. CDR3 nucleotide sequence: TGTGCCTGGAGTCCCAATAGCAATCAGCCCCAGCATTTT. This codes for CAWSPNSNQPQHF.

This clone has more than one count but fewer than ten. The chain has TRBV7-2 and TRBJ2-7, with 9 positions matching TRBD1. The CDR3 contains 15 residues. Trimming took 5 bases from V and 2 from J; bases not matched to a gene: 7. Germline V gene sequence: CDR1 SGHTA, CDR2 FQGNSA. CDR3 sequence (DNA): TGTGCCAGCAGCCCCCACCGGGACAGGGCCTACGAGCAGTACTTC. The encoded protein is CASSPHRDRAYEQYF.

The gene calls are TRBV18 and TRBJ1-5; D is perhaps TRBD1 (5 bases). Germline CDR1 reads KGHSH; CDR2 reads LQKENI. The CDR3 covers 14 residues. Trimming cost V 3 bases and J 2 bases, with 8 bases left between them. CDR3 sequence: CASSPATGNQPQHF. For the CDR3, the DNA is TGTGCCAGCTCACCCGCGACAGGCAATCAGCCCCAGCATTTT.

The V gene is TRBV6-1, the J gene TRBJ1-5, with D possibly matching TRBD1 (5 bases). Deletions cut 8 bases from V and 5 bases from J, with 19 bases between. Per the germline V gene, CDR1 is MNHNS and CDR2 is SASEGT. The CDR3 has 15 residues. The CDR3 reads CASYKVGGGDQPQHF. In nucleotides, the CDR3 is TGTGCCAGCTACAAGGTCGGGGGAGGGGATCAGCCCCAGCATTTT.

The chain links TRBV18 to TRBJ2-1, with 12 bases fitting TRBD2. Per germline, CDR1 KGHSH and CDR2 LQKENI. CDR3 size: 17 residues. The junction had 3 bases not matched to a gene; V was cut back by 0 bases and J by 3 bases. CDR3 nucleotides: TGTGCCAGCTCACCACCCCCGACTAGCGGGGGCTACAATGAGCAGTTCTTC. The encoded protein is CASSPPPTSGGYNEQFF.

The chain is built from TRBV6-6 and TRBJ2-1, with D perhaps matching TRBD1 (5 bases). Looked up from germline, CDR1 is MNHNY and CDR2 is SVGAGI (reference sequence). The CDR3 length is 14 residues. The germline V and J ends were trimmed by 7 bases and 7 bases, with 17 bases remaining between them. The CDR3 loop is CASTSTERPNEQFF. CDR3 DNA sequence: TGTGCCAGCACCTCGACAGAGCGCCCGAATGAGCAGTTCTTC.

The gene calls are TRBV7-3 and TRBJ1-1; D gene uncertain. This CDR3 spans 13 amino acids. Germline CDR1 reads SGHTA; CDR2 reads FQGTGA. V lost 3 bases to trimming and J lost 6 bases, with 11 bases between them. The CDR3 bases are TGTGCCAGCAGCTTTGGACTCGACGCTGAAGCTTTCTTT. Residues: CASSFGLDAEAFF.

The V call is TRBV9, the J call TRBJ2-3, with 8 bases fitting TRBD2. Germline CDR1 reads SGDLS; CDR2 reads YYNGEE. The CDR3 has 17 residues. Germline trimming cut 0 bases from V and 2 bases from J; bases unmatched to any gene: 8. The CDR3 region is CASSVGGSGALTDTQYF. CDR3 nucleotide sequence: TGTGCCAGCAGCGTAGGGGGTAGCGGGGCCCTCACAGATACGCAGTATTTT.